This T cell receptor beta chain was observed in a study of T cell responses to AZD1222 COVID-19 vaccine. Overall study results and limits: Clonal diversity was possibly underestimated, and white British individuals and females predominated among donors.

The CDR3 length is 14 residues. Trimming pared 2 bases from V and 6 bases from J, leaving 10 bases between. The germline V gene encodes CDR1 ENHRY and CDR2 SYGVKD. Points on this clone: Antigen unknown.

This table comes from immunoSEQ multiplex PCR, and its TCRdb copy is limited to in-frame clones, with some not included. The data show about 150,000 clones, approximately 85% seen once. V gene TRBV10-3 combines with J gene TRBJ1-4; the D is unclear. The TCR comes from an adult in good health. This specimen was peripheral blood, taken on day 0 of AZD1222 vaccination. The CDR3 DNA reads as TGTGCCATCAGTGAGGCTACCGGGGATGAAAAACTGTTTTTT. It translates to CAISEATGDEKLFF.